This is a list of T cell receptor beta chains from one sample in a study of blood T cell repertoires in COVID-19. The protocol was immunoSEQ multiplex PCR, while the TCRdb copy is restricted to in-frame clones and leaves out a portion. This table has roughly 430,000 clones, approximately 86% appearing once. Sequenced material: PBMCs or T cells enriched from blood (not recorded which). The receptors here all came from a woman in her thirties or forties with acute COVID-19. CDR3s include the opening cysteine and the closing phenylalanine or tryptophan. Size is omitted from some rows. Given values are once, few, many or a class for expanded clones.

TRBV5-4	TRBJ2-3	.	CASSVSAGGFPDTQYF
TRBV10-3	TRBJ1-1	few	CAISESRNTEAFF
TRBV5-1	TRBJ1-1	.	CASSNRGLHGEAFF
TRBV19	TRBJ2-7	.	CLRGWQYF
TRBV2	TRBJ1-2	.	CASSESIQGKGYTF
TRBV27	TRBJ1-1	.	CASSLYNVNTEAFF
TRBV9	TRBJ2-5	.	CASSVDQGLAGKHRETQYF
TRBV2	TRBJ1-1	.	CASKGQGGTEAFF
TRBV4-1	TRBJ1-2	.	CASSQDSGGQGTYGYTF
TRBV19	TRBJ1-2	.	CASSRAGTGGYGYTF
TRBV19	TRBJ1-5	.	CASSLYNSNQPQHF
TRBV29-1	TRBJ1-2	once	CSARGGRINYGYTF
TRBV27	TRBJ1-1	once	CASSSQGTNTEAFF
TRBV28	TRBJ2-7	.	CASSFKPGQVSYEQYF
TRBV19	TRBJ1-6	.	CASSIGGQGGNSPLHF
TRBV2	TRBJ1-2	.	CASRLPGQDKSLRTF
TRBV4-2	TRBJ2-3	.	CASSQEGPTGGPADTQYF
TRBV7-9	TRBJ1-6	.	CASSLTSSYNSPLHF
TRBV5-6	TRBJ1-2	few	CASTLTDGYTF
TRBV29-1	TRBJ1-2	.	CSVGTGTAGYTF
TRBV3-1/TRBV3-2	TRBJ2-1	.	CASSQNRGQGAYNEQFF
TRBV5-4	TRBJ1-1	.	CASSFGDRAEAFF
TRBV6-1	TRBJ1-5	.	CASSELVAGGNQPQHF
TRBV2	TRBJ2-1	.	CASSDTGVSNEQFF
TRBV19	TRBJ1-5	.	CASSSGHQNQPQHF
TRBV10-3	TRBJ1-1	.	CAIGNRGDGDTEAFF
TRBV3-1/TRBV3-2	TRBJ2-2	.	CASSQLLTVNTGELFF
TRBV24-1	TRBJ1-2	.	CATSGWEGGYTF
TRBV5-4	TRBJ1-3	.	CASSLEGARGNTIYF
TRBV18	TRBJ1-4	.	CASSNLGKATNEKLFF
TRBV30	TRBJ2-7	.	CAWGQSAEQYF
TRBV9	TRBJ1-3	.	CASSAGQGDRNTIYF
TRBV11-3	TRBJ2-1	.	CASSLESGGQAYNEQFF
TRBV6-5	TRBJ1-2	few	CASSYNLGGGYTF
TRBV29-1	TRBJ2-7	.	CSVEGGGLYEQYF
TRBV7-8	TRBJ2-1	.	CASRIERGTYNEQFF
TRBV5-1	TRBJ1-1	few	CASSLGVREGAFF
TRBV25-1	TRBJ1-3	.	CASSERRSSGNTIYF
TRBV9	TRBJ1-1	.	CASSVAGTPNTEAFF
TRBV12-5	TRBJ2-1	.	CASVRGGSNEQFF